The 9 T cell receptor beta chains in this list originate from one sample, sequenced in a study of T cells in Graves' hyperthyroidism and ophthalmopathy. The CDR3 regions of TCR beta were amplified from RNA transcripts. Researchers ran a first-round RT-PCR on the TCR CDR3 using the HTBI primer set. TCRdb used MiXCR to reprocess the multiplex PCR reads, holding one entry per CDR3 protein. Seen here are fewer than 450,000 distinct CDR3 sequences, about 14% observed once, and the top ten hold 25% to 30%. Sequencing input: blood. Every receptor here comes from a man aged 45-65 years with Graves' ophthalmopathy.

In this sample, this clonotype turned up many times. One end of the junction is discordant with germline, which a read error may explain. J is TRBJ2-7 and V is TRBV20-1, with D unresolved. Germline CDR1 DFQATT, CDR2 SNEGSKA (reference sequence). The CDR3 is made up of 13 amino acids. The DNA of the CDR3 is TGCAGTGCTTGGGGTGCGCGCTCCGACGAGCAGTACTTC. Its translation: CSAWGARSDEQYF.

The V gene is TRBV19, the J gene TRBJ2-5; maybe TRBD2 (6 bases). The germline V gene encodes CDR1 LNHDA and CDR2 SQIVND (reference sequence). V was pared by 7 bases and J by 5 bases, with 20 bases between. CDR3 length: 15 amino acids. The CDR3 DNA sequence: TGTGCCAGTATCAATCCCGGGACTGGCTGGGAGACCCAGTACTTC. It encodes CASINPGTGWETQYF.

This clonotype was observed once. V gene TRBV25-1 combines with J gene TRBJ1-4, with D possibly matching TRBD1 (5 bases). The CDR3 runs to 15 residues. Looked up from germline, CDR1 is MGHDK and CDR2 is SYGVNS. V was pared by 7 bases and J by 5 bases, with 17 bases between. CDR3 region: CASTYVGGGNEKLFF. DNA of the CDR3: TGTGCCAGCACCTATGTCGGGGGTGGCAATGAAAAACTGTTTTTT.

This CDR3 reads CASSPGLGVKDTQYF. CDR3 in DNA: TGTGCCAGTTCGCCGGGACTAGGCGTGAAAGATACGCAGTATTTT. This chain joins TRBV6-1 and TRBJ2-3; 8 nucleotides agree with TRBD2. Losses at the gene ends were 9 bases for V and 5 bases for J; bases not matched to a gene: 13. This CDR3 is built from 15 residues. The germline CDR1 and CDR2 sequences are MNHNS and SASEGT.

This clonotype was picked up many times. CDR3 in DNA: TGTGCCTGGAGTTGGGGTCGTGGTTATAGCAATCAGCCCCAGCATTTT. This encodes CAWSWGRGYSNQPQHF. The V and J genes are TRBV30 and TRBJ1-5, with no clear D. Trimming took 2 bases from V and 0 from J, leaving 14 bases between them. CDR3 length: 16 residues. Per the germline V gene, CDR1 is GTSNPN and CDR2 is SVGIG (reference sequence).

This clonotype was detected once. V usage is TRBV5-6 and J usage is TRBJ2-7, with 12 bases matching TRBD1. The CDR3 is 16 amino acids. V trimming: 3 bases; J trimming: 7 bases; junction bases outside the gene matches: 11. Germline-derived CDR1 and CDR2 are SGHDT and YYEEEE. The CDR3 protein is CASSYLTGQGAFEQYF. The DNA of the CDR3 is TGTGCCAGCAGCTACCTCACGGGACAGGGGGCTTTTGAGCAGTACTTC.

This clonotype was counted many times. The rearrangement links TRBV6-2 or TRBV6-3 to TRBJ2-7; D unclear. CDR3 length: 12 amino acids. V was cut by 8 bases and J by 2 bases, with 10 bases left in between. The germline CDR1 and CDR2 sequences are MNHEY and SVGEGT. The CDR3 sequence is CASGQKPYEQYF. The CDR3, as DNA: TGTGCCAGCGGGCAAAAGCCCTACGAGCAGTACTTC.

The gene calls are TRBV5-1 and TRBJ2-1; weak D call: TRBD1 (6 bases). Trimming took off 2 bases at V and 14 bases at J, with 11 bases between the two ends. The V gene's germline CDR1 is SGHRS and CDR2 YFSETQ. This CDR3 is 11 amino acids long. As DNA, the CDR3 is TGCGCCAGCAGCTTCGGGACATCAGAGTTCTTC. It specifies CASSFGTSEFF.

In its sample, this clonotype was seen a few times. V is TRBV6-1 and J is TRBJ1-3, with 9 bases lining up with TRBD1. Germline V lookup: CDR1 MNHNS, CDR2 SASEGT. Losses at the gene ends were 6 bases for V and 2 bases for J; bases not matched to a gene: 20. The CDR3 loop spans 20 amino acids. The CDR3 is CASSTASGTGRSSPGNTIYF. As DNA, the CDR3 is TGTGCCAGCAGCACCGCTAGCGGGACAGGGCGATCATCGCCTGGAAACACCATATATTTT.